A single sample gave rise to the 15 T cell receptor beta chains below, sequenced in a study of beta chain features in type 1 diabetes. Sequencing targeted expressed TCRB transcripts, as all isolated RNA had been reverse transcribed. Sequenced by immunoSEQ multiplex PCR; TCRdb stores in-frame clones only, minus some. Of approximately 160,000 clones listed, about 9.8% are singletons. The sample was central memory CD4+ T cells from blood. Every receptor here comes from a woman between 18 and 29 years old in good health.

The chain carries TRBV18 and TRBJ1-2; D call uncertain. There are 13 residues in the CDR3. V was trimmed by 2 bases and J by 8 bases, leaving 12 bases between them. Per the germline V gene, CDR1 is KGHSH and CDR2 is LQKENI. CDR3 region: CASSPLSKQGYTF. In DNA form, the CDR3 reads TGTGCCAGCTCACCATTAAGTAAGCAAGGCTACACCTTC. The full variable domain, completed using reference TRBV18 and TRBJ1-2, is NAGVMQNPRHLVRRRGQEARLRCSPMKGHSHVYWYRQLPEEGLKFMVYLQKENIIDESGMPKERFSAEFPKEGPSILRIQQVVRGDSAAYFCASSPLSKQGYTFGSGTRLTVV.

The chain is built from TRBV2 and TRBJ2-1; 12 nucleotides line up with TRBD2. The CDR3 runs 15 residues. Trimming at V came to 6 bases and at J to 8 bases, leaving 8 bases not matched to a gene. Germline values: CDR1 SNHLY, CDR2 FYNNEI. The CDR3 sequence is CASSPTSGSPYEQFF. In nucleotides, the CDR3 is TGTGCCAGCAGCCCGACTAGCGGGAGTCCCTATGAGCAGTTCTTC.

Many counts were recorded for this clone. This chain links TRBV18 with TRBJ2-2, with D unclear. This CDR3 contains 17 residues. Trimming left V 0 bases short and J 0 bases short, with 11 bases between. The germline V gene has CDR1 KGHSH and CDR2 LQKENI. CDR3 amino acids: CASSPPFAGANTGELFF. The CDR3, as DNA: TGTGCCAGCTCACCACCGTTCGCAGGCGCGAACACCGGGGAGCTGTTTTTT.

The chain couples TRBV6-5 to TRBJ1-5; 7 nucleotides align to TRBD1. Germline CDR1 and CDR2: MNHEY and SVGAGI. V gave up 6 bases and J gave up 5 bases; unmatched junction bases: 10. This CDR3 is built from 15 residues. CDR3: CASRRDRAVDQPQHF. Written as DNA, the CDR3 is TGTGCCAGCAGGAGAGACAGGGCGGTGGATCAGCCCCAGCATTTT.

The V and J genes are TRBV7-9 and TRBJ1-2, with D uncertain. Per the germline V gene, CDR1 is SEHNR and CDR2 is FQNEAQ (reference sequence). Trimming removed 5 bases from V and 5 bases from J, with 12 bases in between. CDR3 size: 13 residues. CDR3 DNA: TGTGCCAGCAGCATCGACGGGATATATGGCTACACCTTC. This encodes CASSIDGIYGYTF.

The chain links TRBV10-3 to TRBJ1-5, with a possible D match to TRBD1 (6 bases). The V and J ends lost 4 bases and 2 bases respectively, with 9 bases between them. CDR3 length: 14 residues. Per the germline V gene, CDR1 is ENHRY and CDR2 is SYGVKD. CDR3 nucleotide sequence: TGTGCCATCAGTGTACAGGGAGGCAATCAGCCCCAGCATTTT. It codes for CAISVQGGNQPQHF.

The chain joins TRBV6-5 to TRBJ2-7; D is possibly TRBD1 (6 bases). Germline V CDR1 and CDR2: MNHEY, SVGAGI. V dropped 0 bases and J dropped 6 bases, with 15 bases sitting between them. CDR3 size: 15 residues. CDR3 region: CASSYSGTLHAEQYF. The CDR3 region has the DNA TGTGCCAGCAGTTACTCTGGGACACTTCACGCCGAGCAGTACTTC.

This sequence joins TRBV29-1 and TRBJ2-2; 9 bases line up with TRBD2. Germline V CDR1 and CDR2: SQVTM, ANQGSEA. The V segment lost 5 bases and the J segment 1 base; nucleotides outside the gene matches: 2. The CDR3 is made up of 14 amino acids. The CDR3 region is CSVQAGGNTGELFF. For the CDR3, the DNA is TGCAGCGTTCAAGCGGGAGGGAACACCGGGGAGCTGTTTTTT.

The sample holds a few counts of this clone. The chain recombines TRBV11-3 with TRBJ2-7; 12 positions agree with TRBD2. CDR3 size: 15 residues. V lost 5 bases and J lost 1; bases outside the gene matches: 3. CDR1 SGHNT and CDR2 YENEEA come from the germline V gene. The CDR3 is CASSDGLAGSYEQYF. The DNA of the CDR3 is TGTGCCAGCAGCGACGGACTAGCGGGGTCCTACGAGCAGTACTTC. The full variable domain, completed using reference TRBV11-3 and TRBJ2-7, is EAGVVQSPRYKIIEKKQPVAFWCNPISGHNTLYWYLQNLGQGPELLIRYENEEAVDDSQLPKDRFSAERLKGVDSTLKIQPAELGDSAVYLCASSDGLAGSYEQYFGPGTRLTVT.

V usage is TRBV6-1 and J usage is TRBJ2-1; D not resolved. Trimming cost V 6 bases and J 8 bases, with 20 bases left between them. The CDR3 spans 15 residues. Germline V gene lookup returns CDR1 MNHNS and CDR2 SASEGT. The CDR3 nucleotides are TGTGCCAGCAGCAACCCGGCCGAGGCCAGCGATGAGCAGTTCTTC. It is translated as CASSNPAEASDEQFF.

This clone was seen only a few times. This rearrangement joins TRBV5-1 to TRBJ1-1, with 7 bases identical to TRBD1. With 5 bases clipped from V and 0 bases from J, the junction kept 4 bases outside the gene matches. The CDR3 covers 14 residues. CDR1 and CDR2 (germline): SGHRS, YFSETQ. The CDR3 loop is CASSPGGMNTEAFF. The DNA of the CDR3 is TGCGCCAGCAGTCCAGGGGGGATGAACACTGAAGCTTTCTTT. The complete variable domain, with remaining parts taken from reference TRBV5-1 and TRBJ1-1, reads KAGVTQTPRYLIKTRGQQVTLSCSPISGHRSVSWYQQTPGQGLQFLFEYFSETQRNKGNFPGRFSGRQFSNSRSEMNVSTLELGDSALYLCASSPGGMNTEAFFGQGTRLTVV.

This clone was recorded a few times. V is TRBV13 and J is TRBJ2-1, with 15 bases identical to TRBD2. This CDR3 comprises 18 residues. The V segment lost 8 bases and the J segment 1 base; nucleotides outside the gene matches: 9. Germline V gene data show CDR1 as PRHDT and CDR2 as FYEKMQ (reference sequence). Written as DNA, the CDR3 is TGTGCCAGCCGAAGGACTAGCGGGAGGGCTAGGTCCTACAATGAGCAGTTCTTC. Amino acid sequence: CASRRTSGRARSYNEQFF.

A few counts support this clone. The chain recombines TRBV7-2 with TRBJ2-5, with a weak D call TRBD1 (6 bases). Looked up from germline, CDR1 is SGHTA and CDR2 is FQGNSA. The CDR3 has 14 amino acids. Trimming left V 1 base short and J 5 bases short, with 11 bases between. CDR3 amino acids: CASSLGERGETQYF. The DNA of the CDR3 is TGTGCCAGCAGCTTAGGGGAGAGGGGGGAGACCCAGTACTTC.

The J gene is TRBJ2-1, the V gene TRBV7-3; TRBD1 matches 11 bases. CDR1 and CDR2 from the germline V gene are SGHTA and FQGTGA. The CDR3 is 12 residues long. Trimming removed 5 bases from V and 9 bases from J; junction bases left unmatched: 0. The CDR3 nucleotides read TGTGCCAGCAGCGGACAGGGGGCTGAGCAGTTCTTC. Residues: CASSGQGAEQFF.

The V and J genes are TRBV7-2 and TRBJ2-3; TRBD1 is a possible D gene (6 bases). V was clipped by 0 bases and J by 5 bases, with 9 bases between them. CDR3 length: 14 amino acids. Germline V gene lookup returns CDR1 SGHTA and CDR2 FQGNSA. DNA of the CDR3: TGTGCCAGCAGCTTAGCGCTAGGGGGAGATACGCAGTATTTT. Translation gives CASSLALGGDTQYF.